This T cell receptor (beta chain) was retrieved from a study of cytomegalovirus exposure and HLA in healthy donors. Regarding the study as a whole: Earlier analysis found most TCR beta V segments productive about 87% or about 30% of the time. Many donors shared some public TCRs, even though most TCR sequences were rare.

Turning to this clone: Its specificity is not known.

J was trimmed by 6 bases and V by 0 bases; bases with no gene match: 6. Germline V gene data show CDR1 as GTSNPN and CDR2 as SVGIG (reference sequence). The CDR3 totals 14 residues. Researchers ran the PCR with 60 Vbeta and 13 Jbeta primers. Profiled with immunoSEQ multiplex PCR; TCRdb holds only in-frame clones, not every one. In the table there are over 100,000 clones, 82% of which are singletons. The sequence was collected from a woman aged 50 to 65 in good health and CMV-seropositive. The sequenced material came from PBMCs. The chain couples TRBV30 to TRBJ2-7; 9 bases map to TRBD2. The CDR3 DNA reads TGTGCCTGGAGTGTGGGCGGGGGGGCCCCCGAGCAGTACTTC. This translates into CAWSVGGGAPEQYF.